The sequence of this T cell receptor beta chain was determined in a study of STAT5B mutations in CD4+ large granular lymphocyte leukemia. CDR3 size: 15 residues. The V gene end was trimmed by 6 bases and the J gene end by 6 bases; junction bases not matched to a gene: 12. Looked up from germline, CDR1 is LNHDA and CDR2 is SQIVND (reference sequence). Overall study results and limits: TRBV06-family usage was enriched in top patient clones (8/27) versus controls (2/35).

Sequenced by immunoSEQ multiplex PCR; TCRdb stores in-frame clones only, minus some. The sample comprises 45,000 or so clones, 70% to 90% of which are singletons, and 2% to 3% rests with the top ten. Of note for this clone: As yet, its antigen is unknown.

Specimen: CD4+ T cells from blood buffy coats. V and J are TRBV19 and TRBJ2-7, with 9 positions matching TRBD1. This TCR was sampled from a human donor in good health. The CDR3 reads CASSNPGQGGLEQYF. Written as DNA, the CDR3 is TGTGCCAGTAGCAATCCGGGACAGGGAGGGCTCGAGCAGTACTTC.